This T cell receptor beta chain was identified during a study of OX40 agonist ivuxolimab in advanced cancers. Study background: Those treated in dose escalation had hepatocellular carcinoma, melanoma, renal cell cancer or head and neck cancer. Two cutaneous melanoma patients and one hepatocellular carcinoma patient, three in all, had partial responses.

Data came from immunoSEQ multiplex PCR; TCRdb stores just in-frame clones and leaves some out. The table has some 77,000 clones, around nine tenths seen once. Of note for this clone: Its antigen is not known.

Study-wide results and caveats: Dosing at 0.1 to 3.0 mg/kg was accompanied by clonal expansion of CD4+ and CD8+ blood T cells by week 6. CD4+ T cells averaged fewer expanded clones than CD8+ T cells.

The V and J ends lost 0 bases and 5 bases respectively, with 16 bases between them. This CDR3 spans 16 amino acids. Germline V CDR1 and CDR2: WSHSY, SAAADI. The clonotype originates from an adult with an advanced solid tumor such as melanoma, head and neck, liver or kidney cancer. The chain links TRBV10-2 to TRBJ1-2; D remains unclear. The material sequenced was CD4+ or CD8+ T cells sorted from blood, taken in a trial of the OX40 agonist ivuxolimab. The CDR3, as DNA: TGCGCCAGCAGTGAGTCCCCCAGCTTACCCAAGTATGGCTACACCTTC. Translation gives CASSESPSLPKYGYTF.